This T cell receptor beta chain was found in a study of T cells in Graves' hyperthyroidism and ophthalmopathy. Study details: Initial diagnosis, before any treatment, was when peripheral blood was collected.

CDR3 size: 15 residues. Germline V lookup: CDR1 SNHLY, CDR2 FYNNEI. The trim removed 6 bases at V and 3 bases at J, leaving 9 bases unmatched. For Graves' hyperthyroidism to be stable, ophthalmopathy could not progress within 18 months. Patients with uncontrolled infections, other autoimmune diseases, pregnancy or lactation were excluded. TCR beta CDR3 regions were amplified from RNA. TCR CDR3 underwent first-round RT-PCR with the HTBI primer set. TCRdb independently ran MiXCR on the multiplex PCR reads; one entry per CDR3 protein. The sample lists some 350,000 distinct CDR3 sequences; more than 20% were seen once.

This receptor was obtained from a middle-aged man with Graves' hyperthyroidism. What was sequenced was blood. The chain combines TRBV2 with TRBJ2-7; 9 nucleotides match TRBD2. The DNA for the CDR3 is TGTGCCAGCAGGAGGACTAGCGAATTAGACTACGAGCAGTACTTC. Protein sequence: CASRRTSELDYEQYF.